The entry below gives a single T cell receptor (beta chain) sequence along with its context. Its specificity is not known. Sample treatment: oral pan-JAK inhibitor, 5-10 mg twice daily. Obtained from alopecia areata patients were lesional scalp punch biopsies along with peripheral blood. RNA extraction and reverse transcription yielded cDNA as sequencing template. The table came from immunoSEQ multiplex PCR; TCRdb's copy has only in-frame clones and leaves some out. The data show around 110,000 clones, approximately 54% seen once. The data derive from a study of CD8+ T cells in alopecia areata. Study information: Among treated patients, severity was scored by affected scalp area percentage.

The trim removed 3 bases at V and 4 bases at J, leaving 3 bases unmatched. Looked up from germline, CDR1 is MGHRA and CDR2 is YSYEKL. The CDR3 covers 14 residues. Study-wide results and limits: Affected lesional scalp, above all in alopecia totalis/universalis, was more clonal than normal scalp. In blood and scalp, many expanded lesional clones persisted during tofacitinib.

The receptor was isolated from a human donor with alopecia areata. V is TRBV4-1 and J is TRBJ1-5; 7 bases fit TRBD1. Sequencing was performed on CD8+ T cells sorted from blood, taken at week 24, from a patient treated with tofacitinib. The CDR3 region has the DNA TGCGCCAGCAGCCATGTACAGGGGAATCAGCCCCAGCATTTT. Translated: CASSHVQGNQPQHF.